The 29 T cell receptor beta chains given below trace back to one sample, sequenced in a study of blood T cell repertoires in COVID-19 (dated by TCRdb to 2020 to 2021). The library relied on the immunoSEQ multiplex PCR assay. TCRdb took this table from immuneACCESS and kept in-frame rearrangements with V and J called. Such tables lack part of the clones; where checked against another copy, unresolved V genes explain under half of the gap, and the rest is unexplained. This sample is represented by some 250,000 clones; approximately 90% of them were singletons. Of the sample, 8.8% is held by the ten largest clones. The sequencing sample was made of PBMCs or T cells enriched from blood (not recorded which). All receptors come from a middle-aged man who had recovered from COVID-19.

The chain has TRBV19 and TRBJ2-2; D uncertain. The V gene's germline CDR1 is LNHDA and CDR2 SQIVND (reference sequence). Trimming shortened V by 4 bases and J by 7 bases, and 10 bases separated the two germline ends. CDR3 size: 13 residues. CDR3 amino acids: CASSTGFDGELFF. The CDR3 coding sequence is TGTGCCAGTAGTACCGGGTTCGACGGGGAGCTGTTTTTT.

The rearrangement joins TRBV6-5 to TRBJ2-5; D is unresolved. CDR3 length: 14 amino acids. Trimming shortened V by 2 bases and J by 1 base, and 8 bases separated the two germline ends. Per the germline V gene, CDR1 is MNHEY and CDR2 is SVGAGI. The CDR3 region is CASSYPGLQETQYF. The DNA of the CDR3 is TGTGCCAGCAGTTACCCAGGCCTCCAAGAGACCCAGTACTTC.

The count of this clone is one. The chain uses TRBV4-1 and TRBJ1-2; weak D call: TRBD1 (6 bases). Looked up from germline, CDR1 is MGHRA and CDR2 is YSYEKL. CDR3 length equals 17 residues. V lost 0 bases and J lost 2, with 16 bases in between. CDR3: CASSQDGVTGKNYGYTF. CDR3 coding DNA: TGCGCCAGCAGCCAAGATGGGGTAACAGGGAAAAACTATGGCTACACCTTC.

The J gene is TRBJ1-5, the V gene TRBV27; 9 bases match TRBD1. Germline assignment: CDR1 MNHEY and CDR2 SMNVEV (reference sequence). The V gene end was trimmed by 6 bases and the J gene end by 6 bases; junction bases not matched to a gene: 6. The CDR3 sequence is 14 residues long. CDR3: CASRRTGAVQPQHF. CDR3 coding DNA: TGTGCCAGCAGGAGGACAGGGGCCGTTCAGCCCCAGCATTTT.

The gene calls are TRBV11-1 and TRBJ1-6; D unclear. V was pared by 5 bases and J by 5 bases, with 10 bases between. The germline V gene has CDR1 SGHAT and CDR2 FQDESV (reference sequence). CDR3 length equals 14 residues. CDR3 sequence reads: CASSTGRNNSPLHF. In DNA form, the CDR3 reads TGTGCCAGCAGCACCGGGAGAAATAATTCACCCCTCCACTTT.

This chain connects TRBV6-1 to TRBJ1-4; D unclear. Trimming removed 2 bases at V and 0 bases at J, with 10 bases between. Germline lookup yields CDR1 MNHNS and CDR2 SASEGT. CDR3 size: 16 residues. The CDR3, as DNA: TGTGCCAGCAGTGAAAAGACATGGGCAACTAATGAAAAACTGTTTTTT. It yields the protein CASSEKTWATNEKLFF.

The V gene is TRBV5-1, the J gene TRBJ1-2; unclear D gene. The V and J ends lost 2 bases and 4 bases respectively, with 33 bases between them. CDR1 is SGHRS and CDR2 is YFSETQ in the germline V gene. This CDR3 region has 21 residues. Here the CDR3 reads CASSFPVLRLRPLAPSYGYTF. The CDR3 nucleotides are TGCGCCAGCAGCTTCCCAGTACTCCGGCTCCGACCCCTGGCCCCTAGCTATGGCTACACCTTC.

CDR3 sequence reads: CASSSLAQGYTEAFF. CDR3 nucleotides: TGTGCCAGCAGCTCCCTGGCACAGGGTTATACTGAAGCTTTCTTT. This chain joins TRBV11-2 and TRBJ1-1; maybe TRBD1 (6 bases). Germline V lookup: CDR1 SGHAT, CDR2 FQNNGV. Trimming shortened V by 4 bases and J by 5 bases, and 17 bases separated the two germline ends. This CDR3 comprises 15 residues. The full variable domain, its missing parts supplied by reference TRBV11-2 and TRBJ1-1, is EAGVAQSPRYKIIEKRQSVAFWCNPISGHATLYWYQQILGQGPKLLIQFQNNGVVDDSQLPKDRFSAERLKGVDSTLKIQPAKLEDSAVYLCASSSLAQGYTEAFFGQGTRLTVV.

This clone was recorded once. DNA of the CDR3: TGTGCCAGCAGCGTGATAGGGAGGGCGAACACCGGGGAGCTGTTTTTT. It translates to CASSVIGRANTGELFF. This chain links TRBV9 with TRBJ2-2; 7 bases are shared with TRBD2. Germline lookup yields CDR1 SGDLS and CDR2 YYNGEE. V dropped 2 bases and J dropped 0; count of bases not matched to a gene: 4. CDR3 length equals 16 residues.

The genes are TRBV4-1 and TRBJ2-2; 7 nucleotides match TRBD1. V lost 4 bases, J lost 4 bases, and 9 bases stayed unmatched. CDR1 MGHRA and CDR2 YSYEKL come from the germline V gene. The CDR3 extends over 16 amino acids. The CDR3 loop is CASSLHPGQVTGELFF. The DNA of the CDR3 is TGCGCCAGCAGCCTACACCCTGGACAGGTCACCGGGGAGCTGTTTTTT.

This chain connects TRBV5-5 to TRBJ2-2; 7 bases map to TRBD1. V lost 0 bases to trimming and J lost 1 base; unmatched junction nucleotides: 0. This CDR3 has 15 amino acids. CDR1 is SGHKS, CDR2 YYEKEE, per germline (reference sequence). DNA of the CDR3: TGTGCCAGCAGCTTGGGACAGGGGAACACCGGGGAGCTGTTTTTT. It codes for CASSLGQGNTGELFF.

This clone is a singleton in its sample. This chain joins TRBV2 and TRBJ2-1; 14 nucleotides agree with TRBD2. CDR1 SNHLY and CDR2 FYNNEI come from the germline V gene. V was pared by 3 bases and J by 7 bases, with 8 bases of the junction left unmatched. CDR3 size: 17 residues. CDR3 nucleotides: TGTGCCAGCAGTGACCCCGGACTAGCGGGAGGTAGGAATGAGCAGTTCTTC. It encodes CASSDPGLAGGRNEQFF.

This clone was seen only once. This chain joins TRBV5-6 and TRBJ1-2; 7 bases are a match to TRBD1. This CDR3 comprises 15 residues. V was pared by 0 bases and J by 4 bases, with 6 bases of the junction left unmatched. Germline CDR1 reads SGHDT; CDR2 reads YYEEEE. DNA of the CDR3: TGTGCCAGCAGCTTGGGACAGGGCAACCTCTATGGCTACACCTTC. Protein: CASSLGQGNLYGYTF. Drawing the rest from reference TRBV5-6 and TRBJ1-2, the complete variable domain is DAGVTQSPTHLIKTRGQQVTLRCSPKSGHDTVSWYQQALGQGPQFIFQYYEEEERQRGNFPDRFSGHQFPNYSSELNVNALLLGDSALYLCASSLGQGNLYGYTFGSGTRLTVV.

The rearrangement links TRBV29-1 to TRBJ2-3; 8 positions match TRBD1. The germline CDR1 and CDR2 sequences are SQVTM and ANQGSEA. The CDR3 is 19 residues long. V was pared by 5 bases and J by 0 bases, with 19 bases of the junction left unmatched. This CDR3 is CSVKGRLRGRGSSTDTQYF. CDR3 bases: TGCAGCGTTAAGGGGAGACTCAGGGGGCGAGGATCTAGCACAGATACGCAGTATTTT.

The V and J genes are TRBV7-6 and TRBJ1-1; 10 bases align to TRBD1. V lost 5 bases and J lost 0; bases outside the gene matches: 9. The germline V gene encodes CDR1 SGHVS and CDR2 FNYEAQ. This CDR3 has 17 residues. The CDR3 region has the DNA TGTGCCAGCAGCCCCCCGGGACAGGGGCGGGTGAACACTGAAGCTTTCTTT. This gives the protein CASSPPGQGRVNTEAFF.

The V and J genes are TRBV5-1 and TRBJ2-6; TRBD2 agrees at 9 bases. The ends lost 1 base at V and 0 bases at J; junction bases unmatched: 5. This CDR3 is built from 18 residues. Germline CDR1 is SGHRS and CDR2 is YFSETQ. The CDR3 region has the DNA TGCGCCAGCAGCTTGACTAGCGGGCTCCACTCTGGGGCCAACGTCCTGACTTTC. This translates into CASSLTSGLHSGANVLTF.

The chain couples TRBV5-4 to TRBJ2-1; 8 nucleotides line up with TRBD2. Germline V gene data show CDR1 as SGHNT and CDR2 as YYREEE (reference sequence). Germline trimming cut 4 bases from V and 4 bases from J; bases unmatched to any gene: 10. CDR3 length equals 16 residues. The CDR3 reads CASSPTAGGSYNEQFF. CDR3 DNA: TGTGCCAGCAGCCCTACGGCGGGGGGAAGTTACAATGAGCAGTTCTTC. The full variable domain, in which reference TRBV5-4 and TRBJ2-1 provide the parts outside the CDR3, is ETGVTQSPTHLIKTRGQQVTLRCSSQSGHNTVSWYQQALGQGPQFIFQYYREEENGRGNFPPRFSGLQFPNYSSELNVNALELDDSALYLCASSPTAGGSYNEQFFGPGTRLTVL.

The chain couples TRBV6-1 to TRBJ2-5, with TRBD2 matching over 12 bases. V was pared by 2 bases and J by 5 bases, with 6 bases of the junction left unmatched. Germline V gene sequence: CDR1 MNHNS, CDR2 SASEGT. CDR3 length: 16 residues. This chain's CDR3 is CASSEWSSGREETQYF. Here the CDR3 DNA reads TGTGCCAGCAGTGAATGGTCTAGCGGGAGGGAGGAGACCCAGTACTTC.

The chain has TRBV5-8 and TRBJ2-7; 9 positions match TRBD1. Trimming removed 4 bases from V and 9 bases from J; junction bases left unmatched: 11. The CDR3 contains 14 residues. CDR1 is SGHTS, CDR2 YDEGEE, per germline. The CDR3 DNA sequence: TGTGCCAGCAGCCACCGGGACAGGGTAGGAGGGCAGTACTTC. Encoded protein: CASSHRDRVGGQYF.

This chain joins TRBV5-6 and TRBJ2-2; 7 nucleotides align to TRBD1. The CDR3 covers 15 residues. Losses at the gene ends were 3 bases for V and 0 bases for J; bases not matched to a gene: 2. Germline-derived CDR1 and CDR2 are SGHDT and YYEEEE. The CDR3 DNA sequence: TGTGCCAGCAGCTCCGGGACAGCGAACACCGGGGAGCTGTTTTTT. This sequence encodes CASSSGTANTGELFF.

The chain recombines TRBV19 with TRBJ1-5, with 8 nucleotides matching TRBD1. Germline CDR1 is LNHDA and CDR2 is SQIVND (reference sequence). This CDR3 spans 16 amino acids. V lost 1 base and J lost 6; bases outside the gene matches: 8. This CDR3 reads CASSIAQGAKGQPQHF. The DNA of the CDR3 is TGTGCCAGTAGTATAGCGCAGGGGGCGAAGGGTCAGCCCCAGCATTTT.

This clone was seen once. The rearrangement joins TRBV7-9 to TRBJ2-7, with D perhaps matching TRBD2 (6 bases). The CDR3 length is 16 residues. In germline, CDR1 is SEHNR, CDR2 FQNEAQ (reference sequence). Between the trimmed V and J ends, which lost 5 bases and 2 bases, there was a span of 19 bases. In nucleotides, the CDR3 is TGTGCCAGCAGCGCCAGGACCGGGTCGGGAGCCTACGAGCAGTACTTC. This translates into CASSARTGSGAYEQYF.

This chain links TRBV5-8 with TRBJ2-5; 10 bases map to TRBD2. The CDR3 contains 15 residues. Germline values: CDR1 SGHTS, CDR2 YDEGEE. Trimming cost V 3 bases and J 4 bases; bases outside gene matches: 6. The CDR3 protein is CASSYSGTSVETQYF. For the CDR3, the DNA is TGTGCCAGCAGCTACTCGGGGACTAGCGTAGAGACCCAGTACTTC. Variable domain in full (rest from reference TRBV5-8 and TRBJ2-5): EAGVTQSPTHLIKTRGQQATLRCSPISGHTSVYWYQQALGLGLQFLLWYDEGEERNRGNFPPRFSGRQFPNYSSELNVNALELEDSALYLCASSYSGTSVETQYFGPGTRLLVL.

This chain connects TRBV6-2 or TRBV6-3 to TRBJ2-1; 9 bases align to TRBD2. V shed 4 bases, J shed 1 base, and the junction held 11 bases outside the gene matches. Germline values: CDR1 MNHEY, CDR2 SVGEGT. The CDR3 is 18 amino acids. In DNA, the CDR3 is TGTGCCAGCAGTTGGGTAGCGGGGGCCCCAATTTCCTACAATGAGCAGTTCTTC. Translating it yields CASSWVAGAPISYNEQFF.

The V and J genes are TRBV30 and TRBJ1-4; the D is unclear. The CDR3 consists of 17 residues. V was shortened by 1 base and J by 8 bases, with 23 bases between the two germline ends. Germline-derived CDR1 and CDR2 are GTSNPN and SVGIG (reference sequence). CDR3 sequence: CAWSGEGHGVTREKLFF. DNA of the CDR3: TGTGCCTGGAGTGGAGAAGGTCACGGGGTAACGAGGGAAAAACTGTTTTTT.

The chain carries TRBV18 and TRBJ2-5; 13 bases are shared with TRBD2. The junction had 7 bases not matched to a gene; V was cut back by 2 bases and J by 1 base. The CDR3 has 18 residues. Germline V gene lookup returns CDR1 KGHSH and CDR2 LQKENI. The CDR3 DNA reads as TGTGCCAGCTCACCATTGGTGACTAGCGGGAGGAGCCAAGAGACCCAGTACTTC. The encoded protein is CASSPLVTSGRSQETQYF.

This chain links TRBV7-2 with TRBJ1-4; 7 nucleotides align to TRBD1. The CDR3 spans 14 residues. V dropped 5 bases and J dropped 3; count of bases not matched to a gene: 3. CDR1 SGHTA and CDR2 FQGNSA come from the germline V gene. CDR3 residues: CASSQGGPNEKLFF. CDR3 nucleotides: TGTGCCAGCAGCCAGGGGGGTCCTAATGAAAAACTGTTTTTT.

The CDR3 DNA reads TGTGCCAGCAGAAGACCCGGACAGGGTAGTCTTGAGACCCAGTACTTC. Amino acids: CASRRPGQGSLETQYF. This sequence joins TRBV7-9 and TRBJ2-5; TRBD1 matches at 8 bases. CDR1 SEHNR and CDR2 FQNEAQ come from the germline V gene (reference sequence). The CDR3 loop spans 16 amino acids. J was trimmed by 5 bases and V by 6 bases; bases with no gene match: 14.

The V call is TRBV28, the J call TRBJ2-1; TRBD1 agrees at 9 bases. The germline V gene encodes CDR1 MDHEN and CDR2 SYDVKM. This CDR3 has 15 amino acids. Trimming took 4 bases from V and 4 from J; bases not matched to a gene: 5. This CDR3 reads CASSSGTGRYNEQFF. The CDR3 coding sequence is TGTGCCAGCAGTTCCGGGACAGGGCGGTACAATGAGCAGTTCTTC.